This T cell receptor beta chain originates from a study of CD8 T cells in ankylosing spondylitis. MiXCR, run by TCRdb on the 5' RACE reads, gives a single entry per CDR3 protein. This repertoire shows about 250,000 distinct CDR3 sequences, over 30% found once; its top ten account for roughly 4%. The sequenced sample consisted of blood, either unsorted or a sorted T cell fraction (not recorded which). The TCR sequence derives from a male donor with ankylosing spondylitis or in good health (not recorded which).

The DNA for the CDR3 is TGCAGCGTTGAACTAGCGGGGGGGCCTATTTACAATGAGCAGTTCTTC. It codes for CSVELAGGPIYNEQFF. The J gene is TRBJ2-1, the V gene TRBV29-1, with 12 bases matching TRBD2. The germline gives CDR1 SQVTM, CDR2 ANQGSEA. The J segment lost 4 bases and the V segment lost 2 bases, leaving 6 bases of the junction unmatched. The CDR3 is 16 amino acids.